The clone carrying this T cell receptor beta chain was recorded many times. The length of the CDR3 is 16 residues. CDR1 and CDR2 from the germline V gene are SGHRS and YFSETQ. V was clipped by 4 bases and J by 5 bases, with 21 bases between them. The data derive from a study of T-cell reconstitution after alpha-beta-depleted transplantation in children. The TCRbeta library was prepared with unique molecular identifiers. TCRdb independently ran MiXCR on the PCR reads; one entry per CDR3 protein. This table holds about 300,000 distinct CDR3 sequences, around 10% found once. The sequencing used PBMCs, collected before TCRalphabeta/CD19-depleted stem cell transplant. This TCR was recovered from a boy younger than two with acute myeloid leukemia, due to receive a stem cell transplant. The J gene is TRBJ2-5, the V gene TRBV5-1; D possibly corresponds to TRBD1 (6 bases). As DNA, the CDR3 is TGCGCCAGCAGCCTAGGGCAAAGTACAGGGCTGGAGACCCAGTACTTC. It is translated as CASSLGQSTGLETQYF. The variable domain in full, with the rest retrieved from reference TRBV5-1 and TRBJ2-5, is KAGVTQTPRYLIKTRGQQVTLSCSPISGHRSVSWYQQTPGQGLQFLFEYFSETQRNKGNFPGRFSGRQFSNSRSEMNVSTLELGDSALYLCASSLGQSTGLETQYFGPGTRLLVL.